This T cell receptor (beta chain) is from a study of T cells after yellow fever vaccination. The study's findings and limits: A large majority of primary-vaccination clones showed up again after the booster (about 96% CD4, 88% CD8).

UMIs and a universal primer site were added when TCR cDNA was made by 5'RACE template switching. Each CDR3 protein is one row after TCRdb ran MiXCR on the 5' RACE reads. The repertoire holds just under 600,000 distinct CDR3 sequences, with 13% as singletons. This CDR3 contains 16 residues. The germline CDR1 and CDR2 sequences are LGHNA and YNFKEQ. V gave up 4 bases and J gave up 3 bases, with 13 bases separating them. This clonotype turned up a few times. The target antigen is unknown. V and J are TRBV4-2 and TRBJ1-6; D is uncertain. This material consisted of PBMCs, taken on the day of the yellow fever booster vaccination. This clonotype was obtained from a man in his thirties or forties who received the YFV17D yellow fever vaccine. CDR3 DNA sequence: TGTGCCAGCAGCCCGAACTCTGGGAACTATAATTCACCCCTCCACTTT. It yields the protein CASSPNSGNYNSPLHF.